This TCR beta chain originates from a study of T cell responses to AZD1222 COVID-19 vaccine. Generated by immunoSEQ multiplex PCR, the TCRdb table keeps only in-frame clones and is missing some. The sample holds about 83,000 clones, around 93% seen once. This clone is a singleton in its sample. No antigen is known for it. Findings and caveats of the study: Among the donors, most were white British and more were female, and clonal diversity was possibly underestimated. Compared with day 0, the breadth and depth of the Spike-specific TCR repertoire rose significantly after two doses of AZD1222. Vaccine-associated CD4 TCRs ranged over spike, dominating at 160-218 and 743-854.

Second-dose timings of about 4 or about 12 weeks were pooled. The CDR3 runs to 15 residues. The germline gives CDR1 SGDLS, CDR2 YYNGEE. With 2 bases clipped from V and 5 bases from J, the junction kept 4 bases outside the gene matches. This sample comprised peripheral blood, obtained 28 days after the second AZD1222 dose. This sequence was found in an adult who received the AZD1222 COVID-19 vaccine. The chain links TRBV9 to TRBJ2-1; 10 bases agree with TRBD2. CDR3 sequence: CASSVGLAEDNEQFF. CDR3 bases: TGTGCCAGCAGCGTCGGACTAGCGGAGGACAATGAGCAGTTCTTC.